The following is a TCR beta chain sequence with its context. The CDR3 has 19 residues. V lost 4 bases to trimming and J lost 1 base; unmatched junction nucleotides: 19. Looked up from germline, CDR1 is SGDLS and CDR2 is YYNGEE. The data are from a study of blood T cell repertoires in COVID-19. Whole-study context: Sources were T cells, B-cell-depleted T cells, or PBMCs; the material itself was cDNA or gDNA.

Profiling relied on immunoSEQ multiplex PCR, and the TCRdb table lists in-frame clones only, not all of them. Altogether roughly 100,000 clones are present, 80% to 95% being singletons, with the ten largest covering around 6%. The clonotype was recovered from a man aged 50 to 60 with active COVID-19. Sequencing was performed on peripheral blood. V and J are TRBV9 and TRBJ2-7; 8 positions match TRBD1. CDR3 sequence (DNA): TGTGCCAGCAGCCACCTAATGAGCCAGGGGGCTAGAGGGTCCTACGAGCAGTACTTC. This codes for CASSHLMSQGARGSYEQYF.